A single sample gave rise to the 19 T cell receptor beta chains below, sequenced in a study of T cell responses to AZD1222 COVID-19 vaccine. Produced via immunoSEQ multiplex PCR; TCRdb's table is partial and in-frame only. The sample includes approximately 150,000 clones, roughly 93% seen only once; the top ten take roughly 2%. The material sequenced was peripheral blood, taken 28 days after the second AZD1222 dose. The receptors derive from an adult who received the AZD1222 COVID-19 vaccine.

This clone turned up a few times. The chain carries TRBV10-3 and TRBJ1-4; D remains unclear. V lost 6 bases, J lost 0 bases, and 8 bases lay in between. Germline lookup yields CDR1 ENHRY and CDR2 SYGVKD. The CDR3 contains 14 residues. CDR3 loop: CAIRESATNEKLFF. The CDR3 region has the DNA TGTGCCATCAGGGAGAGTGCAACTAATGAAAAACTGTTTTTT.

The chain employs TRBV5-1 and TRBJ2-7, with TRBD2 matching over 11 bases. J gave up 6 bases and V 0 bases, and 8 bases lay outside the gene matches. The CDR3 runs to 16 residues. Germline lookup yields CDR1 SGHRS and CDR2 YFSETQ. The CDR3 loop is CASSLGLAGGKPEQYF. In DNA form, the CDR3 reads TGCGCCAGCAGCTTGGGTCTAGCGGGAGGAAAGCCCGAGCAGTACTTC. Based on the CDR3 plus reference TRBV5-1 and TRBJ2-7, the full variable domain is KAGVTQTPRYLIKTRGQQVTLSCSPISGHRSVSWYQQTPGQGLQFLFEYFSETQRNKGNFPGRFSGRQFSNSRSEMNVSTLELGDSALYLCASSLGLAGGKPEQYFGPGTRLTVT.

V and J are TRBV6-5 and TRBJ1-2; the D gene is possibly TRBD1 (5 bases). CDR3 length: 14 amino acids. Trimming left V 10 bases short and J 5 bases short, with 20 bases between. Germline assignment: CDR1 MNHEY and CDR2 SVGAGI. CDR3 sequence (DNA): TGTGCCACCCCGGAGACGGGGGGATCGTATGGCTACACCTTC. Residues: CATPETGGSYGYTF.

This rearrangement joins TRBV6-5 to TRBJ1-6, with D possibly matching TRBD1 (5 bases). V was clipped by 8 bases and J by 6 bases, with 11 bases between them. Germline CDR1 reads MNHEY; CDR2 reads SVGAGI. This CDR3 is built from 13 residues. CDR3 residues: CASWGTFNSPLHF. Written as DNA, the CDR3 is TGTGCCAGCTGGGGCACCTTTAATTCACCCCTCCACTTT.

This clone was picked up one time. This chain connects TRBV5-4 to TRBJ2-3; 15 bases line up with TRBD2. The V and J ends lost 3 bases and 1 base, in that order; junction bases with no gene match: 6. This CDR3 spans 18 amino acids. CDR1 is SGHNT, CDR2 YYREEE, per germline (reference sequence). Written as DNA, the CDR3 is TGTGCCAGCAGCTATGGACTAGCGGGGGGGCAACGCACAGATACGCAGTATTTT. Protein product: CASSYGLAGGQRTDTQYF.

The rearrangement joins TRBV4-1 to TRBJ2-5; 9 positions agree with TRBD1. The J segment lost 4 bases and the V segment lost 3 bases, leaving 6 bases of the junction unmatched. The CDR3 sequence is 15 residues long. Germline V gives CDR1 MGHRA, CDR2 YSYEKL. The CDR3 reads CASSHGDRDGETQYF. DNA for the CDR3: TGCGCCAGCAGCCATGGGGACAGGGACGGAGAGACCCAGTACTTC.

This clone was picked up a small number of times. The rearrangement joins TRBV29-1 to TRBJ2-3, with 7 bases identical to TRBD2. CDR3 size: 14 residues. Per germline, CDR1 SQVTM and CDR2 ANQGSEA. Trimming took 6 bases from V and 3 from J; bases not matched to a gene: 9. The CDR3: CSVEGGSGTDTQYF. In nucleotides, the CDR3 is TGCAGCGTGGAGGGCGGGAGCGGGACAGATACGCAGTATTTT.

The chain has TRBV25-1 and TRBJ1-2; 9 positions match TRBD1. CDR1 MGHDK and CDR2 SYGVNS come from the germline V gene. The CDR3 length is 14 residues. V was pared by 3 bases and J by 8 bases, with 7 bases of the junction left unmatched. The CDR3 region has the DNA TGTGCCAGCAGTGAGCAACAGGGGGCAGGCGGCTACACCTTC. Its translation: CASSEQQGAGGYTF.

The chain employs TRBV7-8 and TRBJ1-1; D unresolved. V was pared by 1 base and J by 4 bases, with 13 bases between. The CDR3 extends over 15 amino acids. Germline V lookup: CDR1 SGHVS, CDR2 FQNEAQ. This CDR3 reads CASSLGRPVSTEAFF. In nucleotides, the CDR3 is TGTGCCAGCAGCTTAGGCAGGCCAGTGAGCACTGAAGCTTTCTTT.

The chain has TRBV30 and TRBJ1-2, with D perhaps matching TRBD1 (5 bases). Germline V CDR1 and CDR2: GTSNPN, SVGIG (reference sequence). This CDR3 is 15 amino acids long. Trimming cost V 1 base and J 4 bases, with 16 bases left between them. CDR3 nucleotide sequence: TGTGCCTGGAGTGGCAAAGGGGAGAAGATCTATGGCTACACCTTC. Its translation: CAWSGKGEKIYGYTF. Based on the CDR3 plus reference TRBV30 and TRBJ1-2, the full variable domain is SQTIHQWPATLVQPVGSPLSLECTVEGTSNPNLYWYRQAAGRGLQLLFYSVGIGQISSEVPQNLSASRPQDRQFILSSKKLLLSDSGFYLCAWSGKGEKIYGYTFGSGTRLTVV.

The V and J genes are TRBV6-5 and TRBJ2-7; the D gene is possibly TRBD2 (6 bases). Looked up from germline, CDR1 is MNHEY and CDR2 is SVGAGI. The V end lost 7 bases, the J end lost 0 bases, and 16 bases lay between the germline ends. The CDR3 has 15 amino acids. CDR3 bases: TGTGCCAGCACCCAACGGGCGGGGCCCTCCTACGAGCAGTACTTC. Protein product: CASTQRAGPSYEQYF.

V usage is TRBV10-1 and J usage is TRBJ2-2, with D possibly matching TRBD2 (6 bases). Trimming removed 4 bases at V and 5 bases at J, with 17 bases between. The CDR3 extends over 16 amino acids. CDR1 is WNHNN and CDR2 is SYGVQD in the germline V gene (reference sequence). In DNA, the CDR3 is TGCGCCAGCAGTGGGGGCTGGCGCGGAGGGACCGGGGAGCTGTTTTTT. Translation: CASSGGWRGGTGELFF.

The J gene is TRBJ1-3, the V gene TRBV7-2, with D hard to call. The germline CDR1 and CDR2 sequences are SGHTA and FQGNSA. Trimming shortened V by 1 base and J by 0 bases, and 4 bases separated the two germline ends. This CDR3 has 14 amino acids. CDR3 amino acids: CASSLDHSGNTIYF. Written as DNA, the CDR3 is TGTGCCAGCAGCTTAGACCACTCTGGAAACACCATATATTTT. Full variable domain (remainder filled in from reference TRBV7-2 and TRBJ1-3): GAGVSQSPSNKVTEKGKDVELRCDPISGHTALYWYRQSLGQGLEFLIYFQGNSAPDKSGLPSDRFSAERTGGSVSTLTIQRTQQEDSAVYLCASSLDHSGNTIYFGEGSWLTVV.

V is TRBV14 and J is TRBJ1-3; D gene unclear. Germline lookup yields CDR1 SGHDN and CDR2 FVKESK. V shed 0 bases and J shed 0 bases, with 9 bases lying between them. CDR3 length: 16 amino acids. In DNA, the CDR3 is TGTGCCAGCAGCCAAGATGCTTCGGTCTCTGGAAACACCATATATTTT. Protein: CASSQDASVSGNTIYF.

The chain links TRBV6-6 to TRBJ1-2; a possible D gene is TRBD1 (5 bases). Deletions cut 6 bases from V and 4 bases from J, with 15 bases between. This CDR3 is built from 14 residues. Germline values: CDR1 MNHNY, CDR2 SVGAGI (reference sequence). The CDR3 reads CASSPSQGPYGYTF. DNA of the CDR3: TGTGCCAGCAGCCCATCCCAGGGCCCCTATGGCTACACCTTC.

The CDR3 DNA reads TGTGCCAGCAGCCGAGGGGGTTTCTCTGGGGCCAACGTCCTGACTTTC. Protein product: CASSRGGFSGANVLTF. The V and J genes are TRBV9 and TRBJ2-6; tentative D call: TRBD1 (6 bases). Trimming removed 4 bases at V and 0 bases at J, with 11 bases between. This CDR3 region has 16 residues. Germline-derived CDR1 and CDR2 are SGDLS and YYNGEE.

This chain uses TRBV6-1 with TRBJ2-1; D might be TRBD2 (6 bases). The CDR3 has 16 residues. The ends were cut back, 3 bases at V and 4 bases at J, with 16 bases in the middle. Germline V gene lookup returns CDR1 MNHNS and CDR2 SASEGT. Written as DNA, the CDR3 is TGTGCCAGCAGTGATATGGAGGGAGCGAGATACAATGAGCAGTTCTTC. It encodes CASSDMEGARYNEQFF.

This rearrangement joins TRBV6-6 to TRBJ2-2, with 8 bases that match TRBD2. CDR1 and CDR2 from the germline V gene are MNHNY and SVGAGI (reference sequence). V shed 1 base and J 7 bases; nucleotides not matched to a gene: 2. The CDR3 is made up of 14 amino acids. For the CDR3, the DNA is TGTGCCAGCAGTTACTGGACTAGCAGCGGGGAGCTGTTTTTT. This translates into CASSYWTSSGELFF.

This chain connects TRBV9 to TRBJ2-2; D remains ambiguous. The CDR3 sequence is 15 residues long. CDR1 and CDR2 from the germline V gene are SGDLS and YYNGEE. With 2 bases removed from V and 4 bases from J, the gap between germline ends came to 12 bases. The CDR3 loop is CASSVTAQTTGELFF. CDR3 coding DNA: TGTGCCAGCAGCGTCACGGCCCAAACCACCGGGGAGCTGTTTTTT.